These 28 T cell receptor beta chains were sequenced from one sample in a study of cytomegalovirus exposure and HLA in healthy donors (dated by TCRdb to about 2017). The library was obtained by the immunoSEQ multiplex PCR assay. The multiplex PCR relied on a mix of 60 forward primers for TCR Vbeta segments and 13 reverse primers for TCR Jbeta segments. The table was pulled from immuneACCESS by TCRdb, which kept in-frame rearrangements only. Such tables lose some clones; where checked, under half of the loss comes from unresolved V genes, and the rest has no known cause. Counted in this sample were some 160,000 clones; about four fifths of them appeared once. In total, the top ten clones hold nearly 8.5% of the sample. Sequenced sample: PBMCs. Receptors originate from a male donor in good health and CMV-seropositive.

This chain joins TRBV6-6 and TRBJ1-2; 10 positions match TRBD1. In germline, CDR1 is MNHNY, CDR2 SVGAGI (reference sequence). The CDR3 runs to 12 residues. V dropped 9 bases and J dropped 5; count of bases not matched to a gene: 3. CDR3 nucleotides: TGTGCCAGTCGACAGGGGGCTTATGGCTACACCTTC. It is translated as CASRQGAYGYTF.

V is TRBV5-6 and J is TRBJ1-2, with 12 bases matching TRBD1. CDR1 SGHDT and CDR2 YYEEEE come from the germline V gene. V was pared by 3 bases and J by 8 bases, with 8 bases of the junction left unmatched. This CDR3 spans 15 amino acids. CDR3 sequence reads: CASSSSGQGARGYTF. CDR3 nucleotide sequence: TGTGCCAGCAGCTCTTCGGGACAGGGGGCACGAGGCTACACCTTC.

The chain couples TRBV28 to TRBJ1-4; D is ambiguous. CDR1 is MDHEN and CDR2 is SYDVKM in the germline V gene. Trimming took 1 base from V and 5 from J, leaving 8 bases between them. The CDR3 length is 14 residues. CDR3 in DNA: TGTGCCAGCAGTTTATACAGCGGAAATGAAAAACTGTTTTTT. This translates into CASSLYSGNEKLFF.

The rearrangement joins TRBV9 to TRBJ2-7, with 7 bases lining up with TRBD1. CDR1 and CDR2 (germline): SGDLS, YYNGEE. CDR3 length: 15 amino acids. V was pared by 3 bases and J by 5 bases, with 11 bases of the junction left unmatched. The CDR3 DNA reads as TGTGCCAGCAGCGACGACGGGACAGCCCTCCACGAGCAGTACTTC. It is translated as CASSDDGTALHEQYF.

V usage is TRBV27 and J usage is TRBJ1-6; tentatively, D is TRBD1 (5 bases). Germline V lookup: CDR1 MNHEY, CDR2 SMNVEV (reference sequence). The CDR3 is 17 residues long. Trimming left V 3 bases short and J 5 bases short, with 17 bases between. The CDR3 DNA is TGTGCCAGCAGTTTTACCCAACGCAGGGCTGATAATTCACCCCTCCACTTT. Amino acid sequence: CASSFTQRRADNSPLHF.

This chain uses TRBV7-2 with TRBJ1-2; D is ambiguous. CDR3 length: 16 residues. Germline V gene sequence: CDR1 SGHTA, CDR2 FQGNSA. Trimming took off 3 bases at V and 4 bases at J, with 18 bases between the two ends. CDR3 amino acids: CASSLYIRGEGYGYTF. In nucleotides, the CDR3 is TGTGCCAGCAGCTTGTATATTCGGGGAGAAGGCTATGGCTACACCTTC.

The rearrangement links TRBV7-9 to TRBJ1-1; 9 positions match TRBD1. After removal of 0 bases from V and 6 bases from J, the junction contained 8 bases not matched to a gene. Looked up from germline, CDR1 is SEHNR and CDR2 is FQNEAQ (reference sequence). CDR3 size: 16 residues. The CDR3 DNA follows: TGTGCCAGCAGCTTAGCACAGGGGGCGGGCGGGTCTGAAGCTTTCTTT. This encodes CASSLAQGAGGSEAFF. The variable domain in full, completed from reference TRBV7-9 and TRBJ1-1, reads DTGVSQNPRHKITKRGQNVTFRCDPISEHNRLYWYRQTLGQGPEFLTYFQNEAQLEKSRLLSDRFSAERPKGSFSTLEIQRTEQGDSAMYLCASSLAQGAGGSEAFFGQGTRLTVV.

This clone was counted a single time. The CDR3 DNA reads TGTGCCAGCAGCTTAGCGCCGGCCAGGGGAAGTCACGAGCAGTACTTC. The encoded protein is CASSLAPARGSHEQYF. V is TRBV7-9 and J is TRBJ2-7; weak D call: TRBD1 (6 bases). The V gene lost 0 bases and the J gene lost 5 bases, with 17 bases spanning the gap. Germline V gene data show CDR1 as SEHNR and CDR2 as FQNEAQ (reference sequence). This CDR3 has 16 amino acids.

The chain joins TRBV2 to TRBJ1-2, with D possibly matching TRBD1 (5 bases). The V gene's germline CDR1 is SNHLY and CDR2 FYNNEI. The CDR3 has 12 amino acids. V shed 8 bases and J shed 12 bases, with 19 bases lying between them. The CDR3 protein is CASWVSLGPNTF. The CDR3 DNA reads as TGTGCCAGCTGGGTCAGCCTGGGGCCTAACACCTTC.

The rearrangement uses TRBV6-5 and TRBJ2-5, with 9 bases aligning to TRBD1. Germline-derived CDR1 and CDR2 are MNHEY and SVGAGI. Trimming removed 4 bases from V and 7 bases from J; junction bases left unmatched: 7. The CDR3 is made up of 14 amino acids. In DNA, the CDR3 is TGTGCCAGCAGTTTAGGACAGGGGACTGCGACCCAGTACTTC. Its translation is CASSLGQGTATQYF.

The rearrangement joins TRBV2 to TRBJ2-1; 11 bases match TRBD1. The CDR3 covers 14 residues. From germline, CDR1 is SNHLY and CDR2 FYNNEI. Trimming at V came to 7 bases and at J to 4 bases, leaving 3 bases not matched to a gene. The CDR3 loop reads CASKGTGGYNEQFF. The CDR3 DNA is TGTGCCAGCAAGGGGACAGGGGGGTACAATGAGCAGTTCTTC.

This CDR3 is CAWRGAHRETEAFF. CDR3 sequence (DNA): TGTGCCTGGAGGGGAGCCCACAGGGAGACTGAAGCTTTCTTT. The chain carries TRBV30 and TRBJ1-1, with a weak D call TRBD1 (6 bases). Germline V gene data show CDR1 as GTSNPN and CDR2 as SVGIG (reference sequence). This CDR3 spans 14 amino acids. V lost 3 bases and J 5 bases, leaving 16 bases between the germline ends.

The V gene is TRBV14, the J gene TRBJ1-1; D may be TRBD1 (5 bases). The CDR3 length is 15 residues. The germline V gene has CDR1 SGHDN and CDR2 FVKESK. V was shortened by 3 bases and J by 1 base, with 12 bases between the two germline ends. The chain's CDR3 is CASSQARQTNTEAFF. The CDR3 bases are TGTGCCAGCAGCCAGGCAAGACAGACGAACACTGAAGCTTTCTTT.

The CDR3 coding sequence is TGTGCCAGCAGCTTAAACAGGAACACTGAAGCTTTCTTT. The encoded protein is CASSLNRNTEAFF. V is TRBV7-6 and J is TRBJ1-1; D call uncertain. Trimming took 2 bases from V and 1 from J, leaving 5 bases between them. The length of the CDR3 is 13 residues. Germline-derived CDR1 and CDR2 are SGHVS and FNYEAQ.

The rearrangement links TRBV10-3 to TRBJ2-3; TRBD1 might be the D (5 bases). Germline assignment: CDR1 ENHRY and CDR2 SYGVKD. CDR3 length equals 18 residues. Trimming removed 3 bases from V and 0 bases from J, with 19 bases in between. The CDR3 nucleotides read TGTGCCATCAGTGAAGGGAAGGGGCCGTCCAGTAGCACAGATACGCAGTATTTT. Translated, it gives CAISEGKGPSSSTDTQYF.

This clone occurred a few times. V is TRBV6-1 and J is TRBJ1-5; the D is unclear. V was trimmed by 1 base and J by 7 bases, leaving 11 bases between them. Per the germline V gene, CDR1 is MNHNS and CDR2 is SASEGT. There are 14 residues in the CDR3. The CDR3 spells CASSEVRFQQPQHF. Here the CDR3 DNA reads TGTGCCAGCAGTGAAGTGAGGTTTCAGCAGCCCCAGCATTTT.

The chain couples TRBV6-6 to TRBJ2-1, with D maybe TRBD1 (5 bases). Germline CDR1 MNHNY, CDR2 SVGAGI (reference sequence). V was pared by 2 bases and J by 8 bases, with 7 bases between. This CDR3 has 12 residues. The CDR3 sequence: CASSYGADEQFF. The CDR3 nucleotides read TGTGCCAGCAGTTACGGGGCTGATGAGCAGTTCTTC.

The chain couples TRBV5-5 to TRBJ1-1; no definite D call. The V end was cut by 8 bases, the J end by 3 bases, with 29 bases between. This CDR3 is 18 amino acids long. Germline V gives CDR1 SGHKS, CDR2 YYEKEE (reference sequence). The CDR3 loop reads CASNLFSSMGGQYTEAFF. The CDR3 coding sequence is TGTGCCAGTAACCTCTTTTCGTCGATGGGAGGGCAGTACACTGAAGCTTTCTTT.

The chain couples TRBV30 to TRBJ1-3; D perhaps matches TRBD1 (6 bases). Trimming removed 2 bases from V and 2 bases from J, with 13 bases in between. This CDR3 is 15 amino acids long. Germline V gives CDR1 GTSNPN, CDR2 SVGIG (reference sequence). For the CDR3, the DNA is TGTGCCTGGAGTCCGAATTGGGGGCCTGGAAACACCATATATTTT. It encodes CAWSPNWGPGNTIYF.

This chain uses TRBV19 with TRBJ2-1, with D possibly being TRBD2 (7 bases). Trimming pared 6 bases from V and 9 bases from J, leaving 12 bases between. The CDR3 covers 12 residues. The V gene's germline CDR1 is LNHDA and CDR2 SQIVND (reference sequence). The CDR3 coding sequence is TGTGCCAGTAGAAGGGGGGAGGGTGAGCAGTTCTTC. Protein sequence: CASRRGEGEQFF.

The V call is TRBV10-1, the J call TRBJ2-1, with D perhaps TRBD1 (6 bases). This CDR3 spans 16 amino acids. V was pared by 6 bases and J by 0 bases, with 15 bases between. The V gene's germline CDR1 is WNHNN and CDR2 SYGVQD (reference sequence). The CDR3 loop reads CASSLTTGSSYNEQFF. The CDR3 DNA is TGCGCCAGCAGCCTCACTACAGGGAGCTCCTACAATGAGCAGTTCTTC.

This clone has just a few counts. V gene TRBV19 combines with J gene TRBJ1-1, with TRBD1 matching over 8 bases. The germline CDR1 and CDR2 sequences are LNHDA and SQIVND (reference sequence). Trimming removed 5 bases from V and 1 base from J; junction bases left unmatched: 6. The CDR3 totals 15 residues. CDR3 loop: CASSLLDRGNTEAFF. CDR3 nucleotide sequence: TGTGCCAGTAGTCTTCTCGACAGGGGGAACACTGAAGCTTTCTTT.

This clone appeared once. This chain uses TRBV6-1 with TRBJ1-1; no clear D. Trimming left V 1 base short and J 0 bases short, with 21 bases between. Germline V lookup: CDR1 MNHNS, CDR2 SASEGT. CDR3 length: 19 residues. In nucleotides, the CDR3 is TGTGCCAGCAGTGAAGATGGGGTGTCGTCCGGGATTATGAACACTGAAGCTTTCTTT. It codes for CASSEDGVSSGIMNTEAFF.

V is TRBV7-2 and J is TRBJ2-1; possible D gene TRBD2, 5 bases. Germline V gives CDR1 SGHTA, CDR2 FQGNSA. V dropped 2 bases and J dropped 4 bases, with 9 bases sitting between them. This CDR3 is 14 amino acids long. CDR3 amino acids: CASSLFGGYNEQFF. The CDR3 nucleotides are TGTGCCAGCAGCTTATTCGGCGGGTACAATGAGCAGTTCTTC. The full variable domain, rest sourced from reference TRBV7-2 and TRBJ2-1, is GAGVSQSPSNKVTEKGKDVELRCDPISGHTALYWYRQSLGQGLEFLIYFQGNSAPDKSGLPSDRFSAERTGGSVSTLTIQRTQQEDSAVYLCASSLFGGYNEQFFGPGTRLTVL.

This rearrangement joins TRBV30 to TRBJ1-2; TRBD1 matches 8 bases. The germline CDR1 and CDR2 sequences are GTSNPN and SVGIG (reference sequence). V shed 2 bases and J 4 bases; nucleotides not matched to a gene: 6. This CDR3 is built from 14 residues. The CDR3 sequence is CAWSHPTGAYGYTF. CDR3 sequence (DNA): TGTGCCTGGAGTCACCCGACAGGGGCCTATGGCTACACCTTC.

The V gene is TRBV27, the J gene TRBJ2-5; a possible D gene is TRBD1 (7 bases). V was cut by 0 bases and J by 6 bases, with 17 bases left in between. The CDR3 runs 16 residues. CDR1 is MNHEY and CDR2 is SMNVEV in the germline V gene (reference sequence). CDR3 residues: CASSLSGQGGLKTQYF. The CDR3, as DNA: TGTGCCAGCAGTTTATCGGGGCAGGGGGGATTGAAGACCCAGTACTTC.

V is TRBV29-1 and J is TRBJ1-1; 8 bases fit TRBD1. The CDR3 spans 13 residues. The germline gives CDR1 SQVTM, CDR2 ANQGSEA. Trimming took 5 bases from V and 0 from J; bases not matched to a gene: 2. CDR3 sequence: CSVRQGLNTEAFF. For the CDR3, the DNA is TGCAGCGTTAGACAGGGGTTGAACACTGAAGCTTTCTTT. Supplemented by reference TRBV29-1 and TRBJ1-1, the full variable domain reads SAVISQKPSRDICQRGTSLTIQCQVDSQVTMMFWYRQQPGQSLTLIATANQGSEATYESGFVIDKFPISRPNLTFSTLTVSNMSPEDSSIYLCSVRQGLNTEAFFGQGTRLTVV.

V gene TRBV13 combines with J gene TRBJ1-5; weak D call: TRBD1 (5 bases). The V gene's germline CDR1 is PRHDT and CDR2 FYEKMQ (reference sequence). The CDR3 extends over 14 amino acids. V was pared by 5 bases and J by 3 bases, with 11 bases between. The CDR3 DNA reads as TGTGCCAGCAGCCAGCAGGGCCCCAATCAGCCCCAGCATTTT. Amino acid sequence: CASSQQGPNQPQHF.